This T cell receptor beta chain was obtained from a study of T cells in Graves' hyperthyroidism and ophthalmopathy (dated by TCRdb to about 2019). Looking at the study overall: Peripheral blood samples were taken at initial diagnosis, before any treatment was given. The paper describes TCR Vbeta CDR3 sequencing of about 140 peripheral blood samples, made up of under 50 ophthalmopathy patients, approximately 76 hyperthyroidism patients and roughly 17 progressor patients. An independent validation cohort of some 18 hyperthyroidism patients and about 16 patients who later progressed to ophthalmopathy tested prospective prediction of ophthalmopathy. Thyroid tissue and blood T-cell repertoires from about six Graves' hyperthyroidism patients were also compared in the study. TCR V-J signatures able to tell the groups apart were searched for in a discovery cohort of 95 or so patients, of whom about 40 had Graves' ophthalmopathy and some 60 had stable Graves' hyperthyroidism. Following sampling, methimazole starting at 30 mg daily was given to hyperthyroidism patients, and high-dose intravenous methylprednisolone was given to ophthalmopathy patients. The 75 to 100 discovery patients were divided at random into training and test sets in a 7:3 ratio.

The TCR beta CDR3 regions were amplified from the RNA transcripts. A first-round RT-PCR of the TCR CDR3 used the HTBI primer set with the Qiagen OneStep RT-PCR kit. Libraries were constructed in a second round of multiplex PCR, after which size selection and purification were performed. Libraries were sequenced paired-end with 100 bp reads on an Illumina HiSeq2000. From the authors' description of their analysis: Raw data were processed with SOAPnuke, discarding reads with adapters, uncalled bases, mean Phred below 15, or no exact constant-primer or identifier match. COPE v1.2.5 was used to merge high-quality paired reads, and clonotypes were defined as unique nucleotide sequences. MiTCR v1.1 was used to align clonotypes to the IMGT TRBV, TRBD and TRBJ reference segments. The analysis was restricted to V-J combinations with a frequency above 0.0001, which together covered 99.2% of the repertoires. The TCS score was defined as the ratio of F50 (clonal expansion) to E x V (chaos), calculated using BLOSUM62-based TCRdist between CDR3 peptides within each V-J. Welch's t-statistics and random forest reduced approximately 520 V-J features to fewer than 15, which were used in a naive Bayes classifier (R e1071). The public reads were reanalyzed by TCRdb: fastp trimming at Q25, MiXCR alignment, in-frame beta chains only. Each record represents a unique CDR3 protein, reported with the most common genes and DNA among its rows. The V and J calls and clone size come from TCRdb's table, not from the authors' own analysis. Recorded for this sample are approximately 690,000 distinct CDR3 sequences; roughly 20% of them occurred a single time. Together, the top ten hold 34% of the sample.

A note on this clonotype: Its antigen has not been determined. It has no much larger one-base neighbor in the sample; base qualities were not kept.

The CDR3 starts with the cysteine, ends with the phenylalanine, and has 14 residues. This entry keeps only the CDR3 DNA: 42 bases, framed from base 1. Per the germline V gene, MDHEN is the CDR1 and SYDVKM is the CDR2. Trimming takes 6 bases off V and 9 bases off J; junction bases not matched to a gene: 11. Paper-wide results and their limitations: No statistical method was used to set the sample size in advance, and investigators knew the group allocation. In validation, the model predicted progression to ophthalmopathy a median of around 6.5 months before onset, with around 70% sensitivity and roughly 77% specificity. Most expanded thyroid clonotypes (frequency above 0.001) were also found in blood, which suggests that blood repertoires may mirror thyroid immune responses. In cross-validation, a model built on a 13 V-J signature told ophthalmopathy apart from stable hyperthyroidism with under 90% sensitivity and roughly 82% specificity, and in testing the same model reached 80%/75%.

Moderately to severely active disease, a Clinical Activity Score of at least 3, a NOSPECS grade of at least 4, and a duration under 3 months were present in ophthalmopathy patients. Exclusion was applied to patients with uncontrolled infections, other autoimmune diseases, pregnancy or lactation. Diagnoses were established on the basis of clinical symptoms, serum thyroxine and TRAb, thyroid ultrasound, and orbital computed tomography. Ficoll-Paque density gradient centrifugation was used to isolate PBMCs from approximately 10 ml of fresh peripheral blood. Total RNA was extracted using Trizol reagent, and RNA quality was assessed on an Agilent 2100 Bioanalyzer.

The TCR sequence derives from a man aged 30 to 45 with Graves' ophthalmopathy. This receptor chain uses TRBV28 and TRBJ1-5; 7 junctional bases match TRBD1. Specimen: blood. The CDR3 protein: CASSPTGEGWPQHF. In nucleotide form, the sequence is TGTGCCAGCAGCCCCACAGGGGAAGGCTGGCCCCAGCATTTT.